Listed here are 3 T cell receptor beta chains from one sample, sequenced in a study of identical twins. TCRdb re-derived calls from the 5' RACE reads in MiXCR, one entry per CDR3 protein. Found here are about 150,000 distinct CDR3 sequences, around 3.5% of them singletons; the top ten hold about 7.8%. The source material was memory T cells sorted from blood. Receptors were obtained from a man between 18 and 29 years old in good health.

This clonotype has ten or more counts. Here the CDR3 reads CSARKIQQPQHF. CDR3 nucleotide sequence: TGCAGTGCTAGAAAGATCCAACAGCCCCAGCATTTT. This chain uses TRBV20-1 with TRBJ1-5, with D uncertain. Germline CDR1 is DFQATT and CDR2 is SNEGSKA (reference sequence). Trimming removed 2 bases from V and 7 bases from J, with 9 bases in between. The CDR3 is made up of 12 amino acids.

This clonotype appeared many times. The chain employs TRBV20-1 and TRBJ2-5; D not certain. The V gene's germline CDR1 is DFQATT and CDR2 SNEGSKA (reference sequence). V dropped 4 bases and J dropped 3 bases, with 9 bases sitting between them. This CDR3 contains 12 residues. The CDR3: CSAKKQKETQYF. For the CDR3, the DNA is TGCAGTGCTAAAAAACAAAAAGAGACCCAGTACTTC.

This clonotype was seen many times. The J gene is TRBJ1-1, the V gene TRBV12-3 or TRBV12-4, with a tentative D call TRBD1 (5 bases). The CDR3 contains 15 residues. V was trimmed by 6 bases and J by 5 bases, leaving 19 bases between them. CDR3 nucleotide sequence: TGTGCCAGCAGCCTAAGGGAGTCTGGGGGGACTGAAGCTTTCTTT. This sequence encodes CASSLRESGGTEAFF.